Listed here are 15 T cell receptor beta chains from one sample, sequenced in a study of beta chain features in type 1 diabetes. The antigens for these receptors are not known. Reverse transcription of all isolated RNA meant that expressed TCRB transcripts were sequenced. The method was immunoSEQ multiplex PCR; TCRdb's version includes in-frame clones alone and lacks a portion of them. The table lists 280,000 or so clones, 15% of them singletons. Whole-study findings and limits: Moderate yet significant TCRB CDR3 shortening was seen in Type 1 diabetes patients in all four CD4+ subsets.

Material for sequencing was naive CD4+ T cells from blood. The receptor source for this set is a man aged 18 to 29 with type 1 diabetes.

This chain uses TRBV9 with TRBJ1-1, with a tentative D call TRBD1 (6 bases). CDR1 and CDR2 from the germline V gene are SGDLS and YYNGEE. Trimming cost V 4 bases and J 0 bases, with 13 bases left between them. The CDR3 contains 15 residues. The CDR3 nucleotides are TGTGCCAGCAGCCCCCAAGGGGGTATGAACACTGAAGCTTTCTTT. It specifies CASSPQGGMNTEAFF.

The chain combines TRBV7-9 with TRBJ2-7; 7 bases are a match to TRBD2. The CDR3 length is 14 residues. V was clipped by 8 bases and J by 0 bases; unmatched bases: 7. The germline CDR1 and CDR2 sequences are SEHNR and FQNEAQ (reference sequence). The CDR3 DNA reads as TGTGCCAGCGTGCCAAGCGGGGTCTCCTACGAGCAGTACTTC. Translating gives CASVPSGVSYEQYF.

Notes on this clone: Germline is not matched at one junction end, which may reflect a read error. The V gene is TRBV7-6, the J gene TRBJ1-3, with TRBD1 matching over 9 bases. The germline V gene encodes CDR1 SGHVS and CDR2 FNYEAQ. The CDR3 totals 16 residues. The CDR3 region is CASSLEIQGAGDTIYF. The CDR3 nucleotides are TGTGCCAGCAGCTTAGAGATACAGGGGGCTGGAGACACCATATATTTT.

This clone was recorded a few times. The V gene is TRBV5-4, the J gene TRBJ2-3; unclear D gene. This CDR3 comprises 14 residues. Trimming removed 4 bases from V and 0 bases from J, with 9 bases in between. Germline V gene data show CDR1 as SGHNT and CDR2 as YYREEE (reference sequence). The CDR3 here is CASSESASTDTQYF. CDR3 DNA sequence: TGTGCCAGCAGCGAGAGTGCCAGCACAGATACGCAGTATTTT.

V is TRBV21-1 and J is TRBJ2-3; the table gives TRBD2 as D, unverified against the DNA. TRBV21-1 is given as a pseudogene. The CDR3 sequence is 16 residues long. The CDR3 protein is CASSKFGGRAADTQYF. CDR3 bases: TGTGCCAGCAGCAAATTCGGCGGGAGGGCCGCAGATACGCAGTATTTT.

This clone was counted a few times. The chain joins TRBV7-8 to TRBJ1-3, with D perhaps TRBD1 (5 bases). V was cut by 5 bases and J by 9 bases, with 8 bases left in between. The length of the CDR3 is 11 residues. Per germline, CDR1 SGHVS and CDR2 FQNEAQ. The CDR3 DNA is TGTGCCAGCAGCCGGGACTCCACCATATATTTT. Its translation: CASSRDSTIYF.

This clone showed up just a few times. V is TRBV11-2 and J is TRBJ2-5; possible D gene TRBD2, 7 bases. CDR1 and CDR2 from the germline V gene are SGHAT and FQNNGV. Trimming cost V 1 base and J 7 bases, with 19 bases left between them. The CDR3 is made up of 16 amino acids. The CDR3 nucleotides read TGTGCCAGCAGCTTAGTCGCGGGGGCCGTGGGTGGGACCCAGTACTTC. Protein: CASSLVAGAVGGTQYF. The variable domain in full, with the rest retrieved from reference TRBV11-2 and TRBJ2-5, is EAGVAQSPRYKIIEKRQSVAFWCNPISGHATLYWYQQILGQGPKLLIQFQNNGVVDDSQLPKDRFSAERLKGVDSTLKIQPAKLEDSAVYLCASSLVAGAVGGTQYFGPGTRLLVL.

This clone appeared a single time. The same CDR3 is also encoded by other DNA sequences in this sample. V usage is TRBV18 and J usage is TRBJ2-7, with 7 positions matching TRBD1. The CDR3 covers 13 residues. Trimming removed 2 bases from V and 3 bases from J; junction bases left unmatched: 1. Per germline, CDR1 KGHSH and CDR2 LQKENI. For the CDR3, the DNA is TGTGCCAGCTCACCAGGGACAGTCTACGAGCAGTACTTC. Translated: CASSPGTVYEQYF.

As DNA, the CDR3 is TGTGCCAGCAGCCCCCTAGCGGGGGGCACAGATACGCAGTATTTT. Residues: CASSPLAGGTDTQYF. The chain employs TRBV7-2 and TRBJ2-3; 10 bases agree with TRBD2. Germline CDR1 and CDR2: SGHTA and FQGNSA. CDR3 length equals 15 residues. V was clipped by 5 bases and J by 1 base; unmatched bases: 3.

This clone has just a few counts. An end of the junction does not agree with germline; a read error may underlie this. The chain employs TRBV2 and TRBJ1-5, with TRBD1 identical over 8 bases. Germline values: CDR1 SNHLY, CDR2 FYNNEI. The CDR3 length is 11 residues. This CDR3 is CASSGTGGTYF. The CDR3 nucleotides read TGTGCCAGCAGTGGAACAGGGGGGACATATTTT.

V is TRBV11-2 and J is TRBJ2-5; TRBD2 aligns across 8 bases. The CDR3 covers 14 residues. The V gene end was trimmed by 7 bases and the J gene end by 3 bases; junction bases not matched to a gene: 7. Germline assignment: CDR1 SGHAT and CDR2 FQNNGV. The CDR3 sequence: CASTRTRGEETQYF. The CDR3 DNA reads TGTGCCAGCACACGCACGCGGGGGGAAGAGACCCAGTACTTC.

This clone was observed a handful of times. The chain recombines TRBV7-2 with TRBJ1-1, with TRBD1 as a possible D gene (6 bases). Trimming pared 0 bases from V and 1 base from J, leaving 6 bases between. This CDR3 is 14 amino acids long. The V gene's germline CDR1 is SGHTA and CDR2 FQGNSA. CDR3 sequence reads: CASSLAGGNTEAFF. DNA of the CDR3: TGTGCCAGCAGCTTAGCAGGGGGGAACACTGAAGCTTTCTTT.

V gene TRBV6-5 combines with J gene TRBJ1-5; D remains ambiguous. Deletions cut 6 bases from V and 0 bases from J, with 12 bases between. Germline-derived CDR1 and CDR2 are MNHEY and SVGAGI. The CDR3 loop spans 15 amino acids. CDR3 loop: CASSIDKYSNQPQHF. CDR3 nucleotides: TGTGCCAGCAGCATCGACAAATATAGCAATCAGCCCCAGCATTTT.

In this sample, this clone turned up a few times. The chain uses TRBV7-9 and TRBJ1-4; no firm D call. V lost 1 base and J 0 bases, leaving 6 bases between the germline ends. The CDR3 covers 15 residues. The V gene's germline CDR1 is SEHNR and CDR2 FQNEAQ (reference sequence). CDR3 loop: CASSLVYSTNEKLFF. The CDR3 region has the DNA TGTGCCAGCAGCTTAGTTTACTCAACTAATGAAAAACTGTTTTTT.

This clone was seen a handful of times. The chain links TRBV7-9 to TRBJ2-3, with D possibly being TRBD2 (5 bases). Per the germline V gene, CDR1 is SEHNR and CDR2 is FQNEAQ (reference sequence). Trimming shortened V by 3 bases and J by 1 base, and 11 bases separated the two germline ends. The CDR3 runs to 15 residues. For the CDR3, the DNA is TGTGCCAGCAGCTTTAGCGAGCGCCGCACAGATACGCAGTATTTT. It yields the protein CASSFSERRTDTQYF.